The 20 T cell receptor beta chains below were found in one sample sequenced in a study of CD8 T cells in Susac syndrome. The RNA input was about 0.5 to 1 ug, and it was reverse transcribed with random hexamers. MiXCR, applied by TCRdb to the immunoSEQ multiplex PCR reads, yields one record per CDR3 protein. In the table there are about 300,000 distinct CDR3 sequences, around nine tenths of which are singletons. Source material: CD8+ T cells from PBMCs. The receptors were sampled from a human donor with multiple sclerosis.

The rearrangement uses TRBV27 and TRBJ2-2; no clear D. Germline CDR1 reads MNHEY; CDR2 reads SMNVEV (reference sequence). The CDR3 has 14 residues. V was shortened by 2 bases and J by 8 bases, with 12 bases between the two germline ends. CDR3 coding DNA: TGTGCCAGCAGTTTACACCCGACACCGGGGGAGCTGTTTTTT. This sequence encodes CASSLHPTPGELFF.

CDR3 residues: CAWSGQGSDTGELFF. The CDR3 DNA reads as TGTGCCTGGAGCGGACAGGGGTCGGACACCGGGGAGCTGTTTTTT. The V and J genes are TRBV30 and TRBJ2-2; 9 bases agree with TRBD1. In germline, CDR1 is GTSNPN, CDR2 SVGIG (reference sequence). The CDR3 contains 15 residues. V shed 3 bases, J shed 3 bases, and the junction held 5 bases outside the gene matches.

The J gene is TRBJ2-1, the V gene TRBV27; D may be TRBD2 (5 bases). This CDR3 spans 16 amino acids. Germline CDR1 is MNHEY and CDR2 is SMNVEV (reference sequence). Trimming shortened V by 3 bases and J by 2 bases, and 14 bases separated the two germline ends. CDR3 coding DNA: TGTGCCAGCAGTTTCATCTCATTCGGGACCTACAATGAGCAGTTCTTC. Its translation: CASSFISFGTYNEQFF.

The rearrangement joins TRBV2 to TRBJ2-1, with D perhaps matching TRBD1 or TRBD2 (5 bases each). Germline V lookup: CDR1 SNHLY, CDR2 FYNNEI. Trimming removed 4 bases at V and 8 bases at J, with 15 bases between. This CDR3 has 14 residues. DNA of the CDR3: TGTGCCAGCAGTGGTTGGGACGGCAATCATGAGCAGTTCTTC. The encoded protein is CASSGWDGNHEQFF.

The DNA of the CDR3 is TGCGCCAGCAGTGAGTCGTCCAGGACCGGGGAGCTGTTTTTT. It yields the protein CASSESSRTGELFF. The chain has TRBV10-2 and TRBJ2-2; D gene ambiguous. The V end lost 0 bases, the J end lost 5 bases, and 7 bases lay between the germline ends. Germline loops: CDR1 WSHSY, CDR2 SAAADI. The CDR3 sequence is 14 residues long.

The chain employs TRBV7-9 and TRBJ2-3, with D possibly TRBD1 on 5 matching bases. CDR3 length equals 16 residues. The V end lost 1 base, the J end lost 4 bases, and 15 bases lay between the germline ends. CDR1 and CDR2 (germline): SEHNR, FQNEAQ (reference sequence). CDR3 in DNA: TGTGCCAGCAGCTTAGAGACCGCTAGGACATCAGATACGCAGTATTTT. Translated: CASSLETARTSDTQYF.

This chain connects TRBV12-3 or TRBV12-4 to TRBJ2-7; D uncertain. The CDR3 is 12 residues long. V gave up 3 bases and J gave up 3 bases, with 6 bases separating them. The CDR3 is CASSLSIYEQYF. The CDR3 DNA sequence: TGTGCCAGCAGTTTGTCCATCTACGAGCAGTACTTC.

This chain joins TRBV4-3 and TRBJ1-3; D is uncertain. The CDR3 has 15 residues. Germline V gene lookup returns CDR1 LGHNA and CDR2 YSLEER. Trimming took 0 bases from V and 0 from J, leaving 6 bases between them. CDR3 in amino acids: CASSQDWGSGNTIYF. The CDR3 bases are TGCGCCAGCAGCCAAGATTGGGGCTCTGGAAACACCATATATTTT.

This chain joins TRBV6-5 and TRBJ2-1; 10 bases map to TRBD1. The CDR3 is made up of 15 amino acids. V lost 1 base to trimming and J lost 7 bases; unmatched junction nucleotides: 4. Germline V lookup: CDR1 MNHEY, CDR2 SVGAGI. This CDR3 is CASSYFGDRGNEQFF. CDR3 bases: TGTGCCAGCAGTTACTTCGGGGACAGGGGAAATGAGCAGTTCTTC.

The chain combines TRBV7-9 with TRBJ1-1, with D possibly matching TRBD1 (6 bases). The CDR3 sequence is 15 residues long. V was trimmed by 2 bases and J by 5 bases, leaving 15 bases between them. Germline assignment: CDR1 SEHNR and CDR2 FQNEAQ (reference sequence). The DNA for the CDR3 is TGTGCCAGCAGCTTATTTCTGGGGGCTCGGACTGAAGCTTTCTTT. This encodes CASSLFLGARTEAFF.

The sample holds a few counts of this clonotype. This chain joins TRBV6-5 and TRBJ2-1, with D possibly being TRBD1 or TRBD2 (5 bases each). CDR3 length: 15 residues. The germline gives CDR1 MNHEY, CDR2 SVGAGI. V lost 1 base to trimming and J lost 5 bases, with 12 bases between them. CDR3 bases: TGTGCCAGCAGTTACTGGAGAGGGGCCGACAATGAGCAGTTCTTC. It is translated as CASSYWRGADNEQFF.

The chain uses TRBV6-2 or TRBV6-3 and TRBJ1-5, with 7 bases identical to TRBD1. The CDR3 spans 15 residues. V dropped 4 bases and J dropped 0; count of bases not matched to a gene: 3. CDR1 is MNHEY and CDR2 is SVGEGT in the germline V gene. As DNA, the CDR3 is TGTGCCAGCAGTTTGACAGGGAATAGCAATCAGCCCCAGCATTTT. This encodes CASSLTGNSNQPQHF.

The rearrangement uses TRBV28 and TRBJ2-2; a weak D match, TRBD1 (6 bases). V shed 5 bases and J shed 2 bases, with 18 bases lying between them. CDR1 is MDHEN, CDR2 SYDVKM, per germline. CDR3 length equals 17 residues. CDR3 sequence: CASSPRRAGTNTGELFF. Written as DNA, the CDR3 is TGTGCCAGCAGTCCGAGAAGGGCAGGGACAAACACCGGGGAGCTGTTTTTT.

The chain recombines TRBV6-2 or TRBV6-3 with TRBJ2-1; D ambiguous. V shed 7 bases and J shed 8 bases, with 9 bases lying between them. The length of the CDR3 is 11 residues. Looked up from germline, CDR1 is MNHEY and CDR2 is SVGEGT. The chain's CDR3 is CASNHAYEQFF. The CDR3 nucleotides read TGTGCCAGCAACCACGCTTATGAGCAGTTCTTC.

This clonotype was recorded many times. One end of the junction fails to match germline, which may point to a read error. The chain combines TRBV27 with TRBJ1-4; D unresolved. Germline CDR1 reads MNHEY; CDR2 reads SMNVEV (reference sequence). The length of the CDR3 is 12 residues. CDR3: CASSLIGENLFF. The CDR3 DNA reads TGTGCCAGCAGTTTAATAGGTGAAAATCTGTTTTTT.

For the CDR3, the DNA is TGTGCCAGCAGTTTTCGGCTAGCGAGTGCAGATACGCAGTATTTT. Its translation: CASSFRLASADTQYF. The V and J genes are TRBV6-2 or TRBV6-3 and TRBJ2-3; D is possibly TRBD2 (6 bases). Germline V lookup: CDR1 MNHEY, CDR2 SVGEGT. The CDR3 is 15 residues long. V gave up 4 bases and J gave up 4 bases, with 15 bases separating them.

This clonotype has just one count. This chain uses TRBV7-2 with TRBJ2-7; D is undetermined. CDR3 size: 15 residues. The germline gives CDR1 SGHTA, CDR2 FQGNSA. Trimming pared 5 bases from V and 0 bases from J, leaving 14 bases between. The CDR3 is CASSPAPAGSYEQYF. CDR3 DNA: TGTGCCAGCAGCCCCGCCCCCGCAGGCTCCTACGAGCAGTACTTC.

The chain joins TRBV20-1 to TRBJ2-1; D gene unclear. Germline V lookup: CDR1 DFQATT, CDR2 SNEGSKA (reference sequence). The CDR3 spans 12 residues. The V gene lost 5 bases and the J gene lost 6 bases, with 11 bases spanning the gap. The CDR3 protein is CSAPGMVNEQFF. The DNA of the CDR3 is TGCAGTGCTCCCGGTATGGTCAATGAGCAGTTCTTC.

Here the CDR3 DNA reads TGTGCCAGCAGCGTAGGGGTTATGGACAGTCGGAATTCACCCCTCCACTTT. Translating gives CASSVGVMDSRNSPLHF. The chain uses TRBV9 and TRBJ1-6; tentatively, D is TRBD1 (6 bases). CDR1 and CDR2 (germline): SGDLS, YYNGEE. V lost 0 bases and J lost 7, with 17 bases in between. This CDR3 is built from 17 residues.

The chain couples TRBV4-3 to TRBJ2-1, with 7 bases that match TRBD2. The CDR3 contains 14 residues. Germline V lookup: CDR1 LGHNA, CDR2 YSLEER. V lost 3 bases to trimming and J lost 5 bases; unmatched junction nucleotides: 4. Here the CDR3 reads CASSHTGTNNEQFF. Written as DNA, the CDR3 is TGCGCCAGCAGCCACACCGGGACTAACAATGAGCAGTTCTTC.